Given below is one TCR beta chain in context. Its antigen is currently unknown. This entry comes from a study of cytomegalovirus exposure and HLA in healthy donors. Study-wide findings and caveats: An analysis was carried out at a later point. It showed that HLA-associated TCR beta chains were more clonally expanded than equally common non-associated chains.

Primers: 60 Vbeta forward and 13 Jbeta reverse. The assay was immunoSEQ multiplex PCR, and TCRdb's table has in-frame clones only and misses some. The sample contains 150,000 to 200,000 clones, 65% to 85% of which appear only once. This receptor was taken from a man aged 45 to 65 in good health and CMV-seronegative. The sample comprised PBMCs.

DNA of the CDR3: TGCGCCAGCAGCCCACAGGCGGGGTTGAGGGCCGGGGAGCTGTTTTTT. This codes for CASSPQAGLRAGELFF. V gene TRBV4-1 combines with J gene TRBJ2-2; weak D call: TRBD2 (6 bases). This CDR3 has 16 amino acids. Trimming stripped 4 bases from V and 6 bases from J, with 18 bases between. Per germline, CDR1 MGHRA and CDR2 YSYEKL.